A selection of T cell receptor beta chains follows, all from one sample in a study of Ad26.COV2.S vaccination and SARS-CoV-2 variants. Profiling relied on immunoSEQ multiplex PCR, and the TCRdb table lists in-frame clones only, not all of them. The sample has more than 400,000 clones, roughly 87% seen once. Here the sequenced sample was peripheral blood, taken in a trial of Ad26.COV2.S vaccine versus placebo. The receptors were gathered from a person between 18 and 65 years old who received the Ad26.COV2.S COVID-19 vaccine or a placebo. Each CDR3 is given without its conserved first and last residue. Fields, in order: V gene, CDR3 protein.

v_call: TRBV5-1
cdr3_aa: ASSPGRPNYGYT

v_call: TRBV7-8
cdr3_aa: ASSLGQGREKLF

v_call: TRBV19
cdr3_aa: ASSIGLASYNEQF

v_call: TRBV2
cdr3_aa: ASSGQGNTYEQY

v_call: TRBV25-1
cdr3_aa: ASSETRVGEQF

v_call: TRBV20-1
cdr3_aa: SASRGTYEQY

v_call: TRBV6-1
cdr3_aa: ASSERDRDGNTIY

v_call: TRBV9
cdr3_aa: ASSVESGYSGNTIY

v_call: TRBV6-5
cdr3_aa: ASYLSGTYGYT

v_call: TRBV4-2
cdr3_aa: ASSQETGTGGYEQY

v_call: TRBV30
cdr3_aa: AWSQGVRDEQF

v_call: TRBV20-1
cdr3_aa: SGQLEDTQY

v_call: TRBV28
cdr3_aa: ASSLRGTQY

v_call: TRBV11-3
cdr3_aa: ASSIGGTGAPGELF

v_call: TRBV27
cdr3_aa: ASSLNWLAVQETQY

v_call: TRBV27
cdr3_aa: ASGLGGSTEAF

v_call: TRBV10-3
cdr3_aa: AISAGNPSTDTQY

v_call: TRBV7-2
cdr3_aa: ASSRTYSGNTIY